Detailed here is one T cell receptor (beta chain). The length of the CDR3 is 22 residues. Trimming at V came to 5 bases and at J to 5 bases, leaving 28 bases not matched to a gene. Germline loops: CDR1 PRHDT, CDR2 FYEKMQ (reference sequence). The data originate from a study of blood T cell repertoires in COVID-19. Study overall: Samples of COVID-19 (acute and convalescent) were obtained from the United States, Italy and Spain. T cells, B-cell-depleted T cells, or PBMCs supplied cDNA or gDNA.

In the original workflow: Amplified reference gene primers provided the basis for estimating nucleated cell counts. Clones were sequenced by immunoSEQ multiplex PCR, and TCRdb holds only the in-frame ones, with some missing. That table furnishes V, J and clone size, whereas the DNA furnished D and trimming. This table has roughly 300,000 clones, roughly 92% appearing once. Sequenced material: peripheral blood. This chain links TRBV13 with TRBJ2-3; 10 bases align to TRBD1. This clonotype was sampled from a woman in her twenties or thirties with COVID-19, enrolled during active disease. The CDR3 DNA follows: TGTGCCAGCAGCACGTTCCGGGACAGGGGACCCCTCACGGAAGGGCTAGGAGATACGCAGTATTTT. Its translation is CASSTFRDRGPLTEGLGDTQYF.